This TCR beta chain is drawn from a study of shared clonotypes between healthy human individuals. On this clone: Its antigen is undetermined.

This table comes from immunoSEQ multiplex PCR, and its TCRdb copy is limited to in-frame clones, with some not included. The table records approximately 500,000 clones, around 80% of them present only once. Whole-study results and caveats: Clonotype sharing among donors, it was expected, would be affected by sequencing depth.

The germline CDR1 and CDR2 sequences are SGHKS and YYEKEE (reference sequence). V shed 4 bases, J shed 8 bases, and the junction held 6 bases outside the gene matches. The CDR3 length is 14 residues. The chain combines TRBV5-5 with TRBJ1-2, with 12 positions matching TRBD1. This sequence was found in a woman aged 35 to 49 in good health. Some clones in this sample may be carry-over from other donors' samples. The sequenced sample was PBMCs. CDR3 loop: CASSTGQGASGYTF. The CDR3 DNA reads TGTGCCAGCAGCACGGGACAGGGGGCAAGCGGCTACACCTTC. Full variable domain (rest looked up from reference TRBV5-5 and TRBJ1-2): DAGVTQSPTHLIKTRGQQVTLRCSPISGHKSVSWYQQVLGQGPQFIFQYYEKEERGRGNFPDRFSARQFPNYSSELNVNALLLGDSALYLCASSTGQGASGYTFGSGTRLTVV.